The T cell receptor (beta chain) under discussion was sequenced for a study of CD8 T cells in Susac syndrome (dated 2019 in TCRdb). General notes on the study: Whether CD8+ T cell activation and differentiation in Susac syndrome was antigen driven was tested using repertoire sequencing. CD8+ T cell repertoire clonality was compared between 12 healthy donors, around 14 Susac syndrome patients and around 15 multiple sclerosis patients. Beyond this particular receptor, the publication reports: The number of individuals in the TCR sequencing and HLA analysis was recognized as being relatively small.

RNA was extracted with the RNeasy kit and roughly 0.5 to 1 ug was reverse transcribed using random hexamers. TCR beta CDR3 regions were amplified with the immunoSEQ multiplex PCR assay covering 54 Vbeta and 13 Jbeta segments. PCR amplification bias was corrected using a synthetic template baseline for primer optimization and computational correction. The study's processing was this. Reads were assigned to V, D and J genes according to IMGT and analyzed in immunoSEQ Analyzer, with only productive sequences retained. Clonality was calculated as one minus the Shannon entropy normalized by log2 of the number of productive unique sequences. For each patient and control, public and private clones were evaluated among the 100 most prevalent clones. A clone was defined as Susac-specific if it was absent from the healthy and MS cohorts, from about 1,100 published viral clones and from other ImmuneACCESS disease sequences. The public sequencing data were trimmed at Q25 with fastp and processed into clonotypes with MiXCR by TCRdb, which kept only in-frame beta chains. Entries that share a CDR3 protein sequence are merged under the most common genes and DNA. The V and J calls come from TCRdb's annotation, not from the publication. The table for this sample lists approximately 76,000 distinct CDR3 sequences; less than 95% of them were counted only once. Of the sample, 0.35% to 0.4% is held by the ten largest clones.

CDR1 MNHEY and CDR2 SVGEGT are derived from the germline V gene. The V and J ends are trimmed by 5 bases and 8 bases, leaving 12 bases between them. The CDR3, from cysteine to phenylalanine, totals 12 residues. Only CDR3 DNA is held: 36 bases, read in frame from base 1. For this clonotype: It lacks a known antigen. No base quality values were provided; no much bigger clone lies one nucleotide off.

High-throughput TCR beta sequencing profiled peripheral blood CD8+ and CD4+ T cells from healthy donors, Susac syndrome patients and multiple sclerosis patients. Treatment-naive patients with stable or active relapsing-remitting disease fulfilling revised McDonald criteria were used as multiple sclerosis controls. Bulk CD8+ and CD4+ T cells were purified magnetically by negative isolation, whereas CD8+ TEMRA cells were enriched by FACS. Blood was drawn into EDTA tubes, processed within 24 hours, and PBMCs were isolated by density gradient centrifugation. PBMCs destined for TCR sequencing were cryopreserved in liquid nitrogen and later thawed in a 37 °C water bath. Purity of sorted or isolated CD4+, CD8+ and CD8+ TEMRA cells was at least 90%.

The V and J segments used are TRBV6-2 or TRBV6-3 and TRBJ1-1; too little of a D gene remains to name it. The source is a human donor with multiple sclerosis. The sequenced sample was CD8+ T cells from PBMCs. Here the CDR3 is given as CASSTPQEEAFF. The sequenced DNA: TGTGCCAGCAGTACACCCCAGGAAGAAGCTTTCTTT.